Below are 2 T cell receptor beta chains sequenced from a single sample in a study of T cell changes during pregnancy in multiple sclerosis. The table came from immunoSEQ multiplex PCR; TCRdb's copy has only in-frame clones and leaves some out. The table shows approximately 33,000 clones, with 92% occurring only once. Here the sequenced sample was CD4+ T cells from peripheral blood mononuclear cells, taken after pregnancy. The receptors shown here come from a female donor with multiple sclerosis, enrolled in a pregnancy study.

V and J are TRBV7-2 and TRBJ2-7, with 11 bases matching TRBD1. The germline V gene encodes CDR1 SGHTA and CDR2 FQGNSA. This CDR3 is built from 14 residues. V was pared by 4 bases and J by 6 bases, with 5 bases of the junction left unmatched. In DNA form, the CDR3 reads TGTGCCAGCAGCTCCCGGGACAGGGGGAGCGAGCAGTACTTC. It is translated as CASSSRDRGSEQYF.

CDR3 amino acids: CASSYLGWDNEQFF. CDR3 bases: TGTGCCAGCAGTTACCTAGGTTGGGACAATGAGCAGTTCTTC. The rearrangement uses TRBV6-5 and TRBJ2-1; D call uncertain. In germline, CDR1 is MNHEY, CDR2 SVGAGI. Trimming stripped 2 bases from V and 5 bases from J, with 10 bases between. This CDR3 region has 14 residues.